This record looks at one T cell receptor (beta chain) sequence and its context. CDR1 and CDR2 from the germline V gene are LGHDT and YNNKEL (reference sequence). V lost 1 base, J lost 9 bases, and 16 bases stayed unmatched. This CDR3 has 17 residues. Measured with immunoSEQ multiplex PCR; TCRdb has only the in-frame clones, and not every one. Altogether 250,000 to 300,000 clones are present, about 86% being singletons, with the ten largest covering 3.5% to 5%. The source of the sample is a study of blood T cell repertoires in COVID-19. Looking at the study overall: Donors in the United States, Italy and Spain gave samples during acute or convalescent COVID-19. PBMCs, B-cell-depleted T cells, or T cells provided the cDNA or gDNA that made up the material.

This chain connects TRBV3-1 (or the pseudogene TRBV3-2) to TRBJ2-5; 8 nucleotides match TRBD2. The sequenced material came from PBMCs or T cells enriched from blood (not recorded which). The TCR comes from a man aged 25-40 years with acute COVID-19. DNA for the CDR3: TGTGCCAGCAGCCAAGTCGGATCCGGGGGGGACAAAACGGCCCAGTACTTC. It yields the protein CASSQVGSGGDKTAQYF.